This TCR beta chain was captured in a study of T-cell reconstitution after alpha-beta-depleted transplantation in children. To note about this clonotype: The antigen remains undetermined.

Study results and caveats: Counts and diversity of T cells one year after transplant came mostly from newly produced T cells.

Using unique molecular identifiers, the investigators prepared the TCRbeta library. One entry per CDR3 protein, called by TCRdb with MiXCR from the PCR reads. The sample has about 460,000 distinct CDR3 sequences; roughly an eighth are singletons. This receptor was identified in a female patient aged 2-9 years who had a stem cell transplant for aplastic anemia, so the T cells may come from the graft donor. The specimen was PBMCs, mostly from graft donor cells, collected 180 days after TCRalphabeta/CD19-depleted stem cell transplant.

CDR3 coding DNA: TGCAGCGTTGAAGGGACTAGCGGAGGGAGGACCCAGTACTTC. It specifies CSVEGTSGGRTQYF. The rearrangement links TRBV29-1 to TRBJ2-5, with TRBD2 matching 10 bases. The CDR3 sequence is 14 residues long. J lost 7 bases, V lost 1 base, and 6 bases had no gene match. CDR1 is SQVTM and CDR2 is ANQGSEA in the germline V gene. Full variable domain (rest looked up from reference TRBV29-1 and TRBJ2-5): SAVISQKPSRDICQRGTSLTIQCQVDSQVTMMFWYRQQPGQSLTLIATANQGSEATYESGFVIDKFPISRPNLTFSTLTVSNMSPEDSSIYLCSVEGTSGGRTQYFGPGTRLLVL.